Described below is a single T cell receptor beta chain sequence and its context. This PCR relied on a set of 60 Vbeta primers and 13 Jbeta primers. Sequenced by immunoSEQ multiplex PCR; TCRdb stores in-frame clones only, minus some. The data contain more than 150,000 clones, roughly 78% of them singletons. Germline V gene data show CDR1 as SGHTA and CDR2 as FQGNSA. Trimming shortened V by 1 base and J by 7 bases, and 11 bases separated the two germline ends. This CDR3 has 15 residues. These data are taken from a study of cytomegalovirus exposure and HLA in healthy donors. Study-wide context: Samples from HLA-typed donors yielded about 85 million unique TCRs in an early data release.

This sequence joins TRBV7-2 and TRBJ1-6; D might be TRBD1 (6 bases). Material: PBMCs. The sequence was collected from a woman aged 30 to 39 in good health and CMV-seronegative. The DNA of the CDR3 is TGTGCCAGCAGCTTAGATAGTACAGGGAATTCACCCCTCCACTTT. It encodes CASSLDSTGNSPLHF.